This TCR beta chain appears in the sequencing data of a study of radiotherapy plus CTLA-4 blockade in lung cancer. Of note for this clone: Its antigen remains unidentified.

Ipilimumab CTLA-4 blockade and focal radiation were given to patients with chemo-refractory metastatic non-small-cell lung cancer. V shed 3 bases, J shed 3 bases, and the junction held 5 bases outside the gene matches. The germline V gene has CDR1 MDHEN and CDR2 SYDVKM. The CDR3 totals 16 residues. The table came from immunoSEQ multiplex PCR; TCRdb's copy has only in-frame clones and leaves some out. Of tens of thousands of clones detected, 84% appear once; the ten largest clones hold 4% to 5.5%. Findings and caveats of the study: Interferon-beta, together with early blood T cell clone dynamics, reportedly best predicted response.

The starting material was peripheral blood, obtained from a patient treated with radiotherapy plus ipilimumab. This receptor was obtained from a human donor with non-small cell lung cancer whose response to radiotherapy plus ipilimumab could not be evaluated. The chain employs TRBV28 and TRBJ2-6; 7 positions match TRBD1. The CDR3 sequence is CASSFDRVDGANVLTF. Written as DNA, the CDR3 is TGTGCCAGCAGTTTTGACAGGGTGGATGGGGCCAACGTCCTGACTTTC.